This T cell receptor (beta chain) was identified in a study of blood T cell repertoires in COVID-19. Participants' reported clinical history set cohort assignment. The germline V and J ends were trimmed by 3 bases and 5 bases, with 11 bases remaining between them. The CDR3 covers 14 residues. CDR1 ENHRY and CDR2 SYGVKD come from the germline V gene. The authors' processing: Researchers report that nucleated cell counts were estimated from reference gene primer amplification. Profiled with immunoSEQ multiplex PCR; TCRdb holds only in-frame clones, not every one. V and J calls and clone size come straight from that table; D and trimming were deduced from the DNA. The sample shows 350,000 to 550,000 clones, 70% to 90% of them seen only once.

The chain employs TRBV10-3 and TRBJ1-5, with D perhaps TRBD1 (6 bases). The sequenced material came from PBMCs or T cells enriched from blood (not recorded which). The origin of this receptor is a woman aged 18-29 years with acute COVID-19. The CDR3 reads CAISDPDSYQPQHF. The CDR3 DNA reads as TGTGCCATCAGTGACCCGGACAGCTATCAGCCCCAGCATTTT.